This record concerns one TCR beta chain sequence. CDR1 and CDR2 (germline): MRHNA, SNTAGT. Between the trimmed V and J ends, which lost 4 bases and 5 bases, there was a span of 7 bases. This CDR3 has 12 amino acids. This entry is derived from a study of T cells after somatic rescue of genetic block. Sequencing was performed with immunoSEQ multiplex PCR; in TCRdb, only in-frame clones are kept and a portion is missing. This table has about 72,000 clones, roughly 88% appearing once. This rearrangement joins TRBV6-4 to TRBJ2-3; no firm D call. Sequencing used peripheral blood mononuclear cells (PBMCs). The receptor comes from a man aged 30 to 45. The CDR3 coding sequence is TGTGCCAGCAGTGCGCCTAGAGATACGCAGTATTTT. Protein sequence: CASSAPRDTQYF.